Listed here are 14 T cell receptor beta chains from one sample, sequenced in a study of spatial heterogeneity in lung cancer. TCRdb reprocessed the 5' RACE reads via MiXCR and lists one record per CDR3 protein. The sample has just under 10,000 distinct CDR3 sequences, around 23% seen once. The sample's time point: blood at routine non-recurrence follow-up after resection. Sequencing was performed on PBMCs, taken at follow-up. The receptors come from a female donor with early-stage non-small cell lung cancer.

The chain joins TRBV6-5 to TRBJ2-5; TRBD2 is a possible D gene (5 bases). Germline V gene sequence: CDR1 MNHEY, CDR2 SVGAGI. Trimming removed 0 bases from V and 3 bases from J, with 17 bases in between. The length of the CDR3 is 17 residues. The CDR3 region is CASSYSNSGVGEETQYF. The CDR3 DNA is TGTGCCAGCAGTTACTCGAATTCCGGGGTGGGAGAAGAGACCCAGTACTTC.

In its sample, this clonotype was seen a few times. The chain is built from TRBV12-3 or TRBV12-4 and TRBJ2-5, with D possibly matching TRBD2 (7 bases). Trimming shortened V by 6 bases and J by 3 bases, and 17 bases separated the two germline ends. The CDR3 runs 15 residues. The CDR3: CASSLGGAGEETQYF. The CDR3 nucleotides are TGTGCCAGCAGCCTGGGGGGGGCAGGTGAAGAGACCCAGTACTTC.

This clonotype is termed medium-sized. The rearrangement links TRBV2 to TRBJ2-3; 12 nucleotides agree with TRBD2. The J segment lost 4 bases and the V segment lost 7 bases, leaving 6 bases of the junction unmatched. Germline values: CDR1 SNHLY, CDR2 FYNNEI. This CDR3 spans 15 amino acids. CDR3 region: CASTGTSGYPDTQYF. The CDR3 DNA follows: TGTGCCAGCACGGGGACTAGCGGGTACCCAGATACGCAGTATTTT.

By share, this clonotype counts as medium-sized. The V call is TRBV5-1, the J call TRBJ2-1; 12 positions agree with TRBD1. Germline CDR1 is SGHRS and CDR2 is YFSETQ. CDR3 size: 20 residues. After removal of 4 bases from V and 4 bases from J, the junction contained 18 bases not matched to a gene. This CDR3 is CASSPAPGQGAASPYNEQFF. In DNA form, the CDR3 reads TGCGCCAGCAGCCCGGCCCCGGGACAGGGGGCGGCTAGCCCGTACAATGAGCAGTTCTTC.

Sample share makes this clonotype medium-sized. The rearrangement joins TRBV14 to TRBJ2-2; TRBD2 matches 14 bases. CDR3 length: 18 amino acids. Germline lookup yields CDR1 SGHDN and CDR2 FVKESK. The V and J ends lost 4 bases and 3 bases, in that order; junction bases with no gene match: 7. DNA of the CDR3: TGTGCCAGCAGCCCGGGACTAGCGGGAGTATTTGACACCGGGGAGCTGTTTTTT. Translation: CASSPGLAGVFDTGELFF. Combining the CDR3 with reference TRBV14 and TRBJ2-2 gives the whole variable domain EAGVTQFPSHSVIEKGQTVTLRCDPISGHDNLYWYRRVMGKEIKFLLHFVKESKQDESGMPNNRFLAERTGGTYSTLKVQPAELEDSGVYFCASSPGLAGVFDTGELFFGEGSRLTVL.

This clonotype showed up just once. This chain uses TRBV5-5 with TRBJ1-2, with D tentatively TRBD1 (5 bases). The CDR3 is 14 residues long. Germline CDR1 reads SGHKS; CDR2 reads YYEKEE (reference sequence). V was shortened by 2 bases and J by 6 bases, with 14 bases between the two germline ends. The CDR3 region has the DNA TGTGCCAGCAGCTTCCCGTCAGGGATTGATGGCTACACCTTC. Its translation: CASSFPSGIDGYTF. Drawing the rest from reference TRBV5-5 and TRBJ1-2, the complete variable domain is DAGVTQSPTHLIKTRGQQVTLRCSPISGHKSVSWYQQVLGQGPQFIFQYYEKEERGRGNFPDRFSARQFPNYSSELNVNALLLGDSALYLCASSFPSGIDGYTFGSGTRLTVV.

This chain uses TRBV5-1 with TRBJ1-3; D gene unclear. V was trimmed by 4 bases and J by 8 bases, leaving 16 bases between them. CDR3 length: 14 residues. The germline V gene encodes CDR1 SGHRS and CDR2 YFSETQ. The CDR3 nucleotides are TGCGCCAGCAGCACCGGACGGTCCGGAGACACCATATATTTT. Protein: CASSTGRSGDTIYF.

The chain carries TRBV2 and TRBJ2-5, with 12 bases aligning to TRBD1. This CDR3 region has 16 residues. V dropped 4 bases and J dropped 5; count of bases not matched to a gene: 8. In germline, CDR1 is SNHLY, CDR2 FYNNEI. The CDR3 sequence is CASSVQGQGAKETQYF. The CDR3 nucleotides read TGTGCCAGCAGTGTTCAGGGACAGGGGGCGAAGGAGACCCAGTACTTC.

CDR3 coding DNA: TGTGCCAGCAGTTTGAGCCAGGGGCCAGATACGCAGTATTTT. Translated: CASSLSQGPDTQYF. V gene TRBV12-3 or TRBV12-4 combines with J gene TRBJ2-3, with D possibly being TRBD1 (6 bases). Trimming removed 3 bases at V and 4 bases at J, with 11 bases between. The length of the CDR3 is 14 residues.

This clonotype has only a few counts. V and J are TRBV4-1 and TRBJ2-7; D tentatively fits TRBD1 or TRBD2 (6 bases each). Germline CDR1 and CDR2: MGHRA and YSYEKL. V dropped 6 bases and J dropped 3 bases, with 12 bases sitting between them. The CDR3 totals 13 residues. The CDR3 protein is CASRRDILYEQYF. The CDR3 region has the DNA TGCGCCAGCAGGCGGGACATTCTCTACGAGCAGTACTTC.

V gene TRBV18 combines with J gene TRBJ1-1; TRBD1 is a possible D gene (5 bases). CDR1 is KGHSH, CDR2 LQKENI, per germline. The V gene lost 5 bases and the J gene lost 0 bases, with 10 bases spanning the gap. The CDR3 is 14 amino acids. CDR3 protein: CASSRGQVNTEAFF. The CDR3 DNA reads TGTGCCAGCTCAAGGGGCCAGGTGAACACTGAAGCTTTCTTT. The full variable domain, completed using reference TRBV18 and TRBJ1-1, is NAGVMQNPRHLVRRRGQEARLRCSPMKGHSHVYWYRQLPEEGLKFMVYLQKENIIDESGMPKERFSAEFPKEGPSILRIQQVVRGDSAAYFCASSRGQVNTEAFFGQGTRLTVV.

The J gene is TRBJ2-1, the V gene TRBV3-1, with TRBD2 matching over 14 bases. The CDR3 contains 17 residues. The germline V gene encodes CDR1 LGHDT and CDR2 YNNKEL (reference sequence). V was clipped by 3 bases and J by 9 bases; unmatched bases: 10. Here the CDR3 DNA reads TGTGCCAGCAGCCAGAATCGGGGGACTAGCGGGAGTTCTGAGCAGTTCTTC. Its protein is CASSQNRGTSGSSEQFF.

This clonotype was found a few times. J is TRBJ2-3 and V is TRBV7-9, with 12 bases aligning to TRBD2. With 6 bases clipped from V and 5 bases from J, the junction kept 9 bases outside the gene matches. This CDR3 is 16 amino acids long. Germline CDR1 SEHNR, CDR2 FQNEAQ (reference sequence). In nucleotides, the CDR3 is TGTGCCAGCAGTCTATGGACTAGCGGGACGCGAGATACGCAGTATTTT. This encodes CASSLWTSGTRDTQYF.

The chain links TRBV12-3 or TRBV12-4 to TRBJ1-1; possible D gene TRBD1, 6 bases. V shed 2 bases and J shed 9 bases, with 16 bases lying between them. This CDR3 comprises 14 residues. In DNA form, the CDR3 reads TGTGCCAGCAGTTTAAGGGGGATGGAAAGCAAAGCTTTCTTT. Translated: CASSLRGMESKAFF.